The rows below give T cell receptor beta chains drawn from one sample of a study of cytomegalovirus exposure and HLA in healthy donors. TCRdb's copy holds only in-frame clones and misses some; the assay was immunoSEQ multiplex PCR. The sample has 150,000 to 200,000 clones, 55% to 80% seen once; the top ten hold less than 5%. The material sequenced was PBMCs. The source is a woman between 18 and 29 years old in good health and CMV-seropositive. Both conserved end residues are part of each CDR3. A D gene is named only where the DNA matches it firmly. Size values are once, few and many counts, or a class for expanded clones, and some rows have none.

cdr3_aa cdr3_nt clone_size j_call v_call d_call
CASSLGGLVNEQYF TGTGCCAGCAGCTTAGGGGGACTAGTGAACGAGCAGTACTTC - TRBJ2-7 TRBV7-6 TRBD2
CASSFRGFNTEAFF TGTGCCAGCAGTTTCCGCGGGTTCAACACTGAAGCTTTCTTT - TRBJ1-1 TRBV27 -
CASSHPPGDNEQFF TGTGCCAGCAGCCATCCTCCGGGGGACAATGAGCAGTTCTTC - TRBJ2-1 TRBV7-2 -
CASSPGANEKLFF TGTGCCAGCTCACCAGGGGCCAATGAAAAACTGTTTTTT few TRBJ1-4 TRBV18 -
CASSITGGRDEQYF TGTGCCAGCAGCATAACAGGGGGCAGGGACGAGCAGTACTTC - TRBJ2-7 TRBV9 TRBD1
CASSYGQGHEQYF TGTGCCAGCAGCTATGGACAGGGCCACGAGCAGTACTTC - TRBJ2-7 TRBV7-6 TRBD1
CASSLRGLALYF TGTGCCAGCAGTCTACGAGGACTAGCGCTTTACTTC - TRBJ2-7 TRBV6-5 TRBD2
CASSQDPLAGGLGQYF TGCGCCAGCAGCCAAGATCCCCTAGCGGGGGGGCTTGGGCAGTATTTT few TRBJ2-3 TRBV4-3 TRBD2
CASRLTGGDYGYTF TGTGCCAGCAGATTGACAGGGGGAGATTATGGCTACACCTTC few TRBJ1-2 TRBV28 TRBD1
CASRNIRGSYEQYF TGTGCCAGTAGGAATATACGGGGTTCCTACGAGCAGTACTTC - TRBJ2-7 TRBV11-2 -
CASILSTPGTDTQYF TGTGCCAGCATCTTGTCAACCCCGGGCACAGATACGCAGTATTTT - TRBJ2-3 TRBV28 -
CASSLYTGTSTYEQYF TGTGCCAGCAGCCTATATACCGGGACTAGCACCTACGAGCAGTACTTC - TRBJ2-7 TRBV13 TRBD2
CASSSTGTGGTQPQHF TGTGCCAGCAGCTCTACCGGGACAGGGGGCACTCAGCCCCAGCATTTT - TRBJ1-5 TRBV7-9 TRBD1
CASSTLRQGASYEQYF TGTGCCAGTAGTACCCTAAGACAGGGGGCTTCCTACGAGCAGTACTTC - TRBJ2-7 TRBV19 TRBD1
CASSVQGLRNTGELFF TGTGCCAGCAGTGTTCAGGGACTACGGAACACCGGGGAGCTGTTTTTT - TRBJ2-2 TRBV2 TRBD2
CASNSREVLTF TGTGCCAGCAACTCAAGGGAGGTCCTGACTTTC - TRBJ2-6 TRBV28 -
CASSFVGGSGYTF TGCGCCAGCAGCTTCGTAGGGGGCTCTGGCTACACCTTC - TRBJ1-2 TRBV5-1 TRBD1
CASSRTPATNEKLFF TGTGCCAGCAGCCGGACACCTGCAACTAATGAAAAACTGTTTTTT - TRBJ1-4 TRBV11-2 -
CASSAWGQGGLGEQFF TGTGCCAGCAGCGCATGGGGACAGGGTGGGCTAGGTGAGCAGTTCTTC - TRBJ2-1 TRBV9 TRBD1
CASVVDRGKGLYNEQFF TGTGCCAGCGTTGTGGACAGGGGGAAAGGTCTCTACAATGAGCAGTTCTTC once TRBJ2-1 TRBV28 TRBD1
CASSFGDSLNSPLHF TGTGCCAGCAGTTTCGGGGACAGCCTAAATTCACCCCTCCACTTT - TRBJ1-6 TRBV27 TRBD1
CAWSVPGRGNTIYF TGTGCCTGGAGTGTACCGGGTAGGGGAAACACCATATATTTT - TRBJ1-3 TRBV30 -
CASSPQGGTNEKLFF TGCGCCAGCAGCCCACAGGGGGGCACTAATGAAAAACTGTTTTTT few TRBJ1-4 TRBV5-1 TRBD1
CASSFGKDRVGEKLFF TGTGCCAGCAGCTTCGGGAAAGACAGGGTGGGGGAAAAACTGTTTTTT - TRBJ1-4 TRBV11-2 TRBD1
CASSADRGVRREQYF TGTGCCAGCAGTGCGGACAGGGGGGTTCGACGCGAGCAGTACTTC - TRBJ2-7 TRBV6-1 TRBD1
CAWSTGSGHSPLHF TGTGCCTGGAGTACGGGGTCAGGACATTCACCCCTCCACTTT - TRBJ1-6 TRBV30 -
CASRGPSGASSYEQYF TGTGCCAGCAGAGGACCGAGCGGGGCCAGCTCCTACGAGCAGTACTTC - TRBJ2-7 TRBV11-2 TRBD2
CASSDIQPQHF TGTGCCAGCAGTGATATTCAGCCCCAGCATTTT - TRBJ1-5 TRBV6-1 -
CASSRRGASTDTQYF TGCGCCAGCAGCCGTCGGGGGGCTAGCACAGATACGCAGTATTTT - TRBJ2-3 TRBV4-1 -
CASSSGRTEAFF TGTGCCAGCAGTTCGGGGAGAACTGAAGCTTTCTTT - TRBJ1-1 TRBV7-6 -
CASTQPNTEAFF TGTGCCAGTACACAGCCGAACACTGAAGCTTTCTTT - TRBJ1-1 TRBV7-2 -
CASSPTSGGRNEQFF TGTGCCAGCTCACCGACTAGCGGGGGGCGCAATGAGCAGTTCTTC - TRBJ2-1 TRBV18 TRBD2
CASTPGGLAGVSYEQYF TGTGCCAGCACCCCCGGGGGGCTAGCGGGAGTCTCCTACGAGCAGTACTTC - TRBJ2-7 TRBV5-6 TRBD2
CASRLDRTSYNEQFF TGTGCCAGCAGACTGGACAGGACCTCCTACAATGAGCAGTTCTTC - TRBJ2-1 TRBV21-1 -
CASSIDLKMKFLGGTEAFF TGTGCCAGTAGTATAGATCTCAAGATGAAGTTCTTGGGAGGCACTGAAGCTTTCTTT few TRBJ1-1 TRBV19 -
CASRKTGTRSSQETQYF TGTGCCAGCAGGAAAACCGGGACTAGATCTTCCCAAGAGACCCAGTACTTC - TRBJ2-5 TRBV2 TRBD2
CASSLSLGHDTEAFF TGTGCCAGCAGCTTATCCCTGGGACACGACACTGAAGCTTTCTTT - TRBJ1-1 TRBV7-8 -
CASSTLGLAGKHYEQYF TGTGCCAGTAGTACACTCGGACTAGCGGGGAAGCACTACGAGCAGTACTTC - TRBJ2-7 TRBV19 TRBD2
CASSPWMGAPRGYTF TGTGCCAGCAGCCCCTGGATGGGAGCCCCTCGTGGCTACACCTTC - TRBJ1-2 TRBV7-8 -
CASRDTGYNSPLHF TGTGCCAGCAGAGACACAGGGTATAATTCACCCCTCCACTTT - TRBJ1-6 TRBV6-1 -
CASSLAGLAGGAYTGELFF TGTGCCAGCAGCTTAGCGGGACTAGCGGGGGGCGCATACACCGGGGAGCTGTTTTTT - TRBJ2-2 TRBV7-9 TRBD2
CASSPRLAGTGELFF TGTGCCAGCAGCCCACGACTAGCAGGAACTGGGGAGCTGTTTTTT few TRBJ2-2 TRBV28 TRBD2
CASSLTREGTEAFF TGTGCCAGCAGCTTAACCAGGGAGGGGACTGAAGCTTTCTTT - TRBJ1-1 TRBV7-3 -
CAISTSGGVSYEQYF TGTGCCATCAGTACTAGCGGGGGGGTTTCCTACGAGCAGTACTTC - TRBJ2-7 TRBV10-3 TRBD2
CASVGLGNEQFF TGTGCCAGCGTGGGCTTGGGCAATGAGCAGTTCTTC - TRBJ2-1 TRBV5-4 -
CAWSTDRGGEQYF TGTGCCTGGAGTACGGACAGGGGAGGGGAGCAGTACTTC - TRBJ2-7 TRBV30 TRBD1
CASRRQGFNYGYTF TGTGCCAGCAGACGACAGGGATTTAACTATGGCTACACCTTC - TRBJ1-2 TRBV28 TRBD1
CASSVVEGEAFF TGTGCCAGCAGCGTAGTGGAGGGAGAAGCTTTCTTT few TRBJ1-1 TRBV9 -
CASSQVQGLNTEAFF TGCGCCAGCAGCCAAGTACAGGGCTTGAACACTGAAGCTTTCTTT - TRBJ1-1 TRBV4-3 -
CASSSPSGSYYEQYF TGTGCCAGCAGTTCCCCTAGCGGGAGTTACTACGAGCAGTACTTC - TRBJ2-7 TRBV28 TRBD2